Listed below are T cell receptor beta chains from one sample, sequenced in a study of cytomegalovirus exposure and HLA in healthy donors. The method was immunoSEQ multiplex PCR; TCRdb's version includes in-frame clones alone and lacks a portion of them. The table lists 95,000 to 130,000 clones, about 79% of them singletons. The specimen sequenced was PBMCs. These TCRs come from a man aged 25-45 years in good health and CMV-seropositive. Each CDR3 is given with its conserved first and last residue.

j_gene,v_gene,CDR3aa
TRBJ2-7,TRBV13,CASRGTSGSSYEQYF
TRBJ1-1,TRBV21-1,CASSYLTGGTPPFMNTEAFF
TRBJ2-5,TRBV12-5,CASGLARGGLKETQYF
TRBJ2-7,TRBV9,CASSFGRVGEQYF
TRBJ1-4,TRBV7-7,CASSLGGGRVEKLFF
TRBJ2-7,TRBV7-9,CASSLQGKAYEQYF
TRBJ2-3,TRBV19,CASNSGSTDTQYF
TRBJ1-2,TRBV27,CASSFGQGEGDYTF
TRBJ2-7,TRBV28,CASSLPLAGNEQYF
TRBJ2-7,TRBV4-3,CASSQDSEGWGYEQYF
TRBJ1-5,TRBV7-2,CASSLAYNQPQHF
TRBJ2-7,TRBV6-1,CASSVSGEYYEQYF
TRBJ1-2,TRBV30,CAWSVRVKSGGYTF
TRBJ1-1,TRBV30,CAWSVLGANTEAFF
TRBJ2-7,TRBV28,CASSRRGLGDYEQYF
TRBJ2-7,TRBV7-6,CASSLEQVPSYEQYF
TRBJ2-7,TRBV4-1,CASSQDPDSGRVEQYF
TRBJ2-5,TRBV9,CASSVGNRGTETQYF
TRBJ2-3,TRBV2,CASRRDTSADTQYF
TRBJ1-1,TRBV6-5,CASSTMNTEAFF
TRBJ2-2,TRBV25-1,CASSPWDRANGELFF
TRBJ2-3,TRBV6-6,CASRTTASGETDTQYF
TRBJ1-1,TRBV30,CACTFGTEAFF
TRBJ2-1,TRBV2,CASSEFDTQFF
TRBJ1-5,TRBV7-2,CASSPRSGSNQPQHF
TRBJ1-2,TRBV30,CAWEQGVADGYTF
TRBJ1-6,TRBV11-2,CASNLDRTGGFSYNSPLHF
TRBJ1-2,TRBV4-3,CASSQDRGQYYGYTF
TRBJ2-5,TRBV27,CASSLRAGFKETQYF
TRBJ2-7,TRBV4-2,CASSHNRGQNYEQYF
TRBJ1-1,TRBV30,CAWKQTPSGTEAFF
TRBJ1-5,TRBV6-5,CASSYRSQPQHF
TRBJ2-7,TRBV7-3,CASSPNRGQYPYEQYF
TRBJ2-3,TRBV28,CASSRELLPDTQYF
TRBJ2-7,TRBV7-9,CSSSLWDRRGEQYF
TRBJ2-3,TRBV10-3,CATTGGTDTQYF
TRBJ2-2,TRBV19,CASSTGTSGAGELFF
TRBJ2-2,TRBV5-6,CASSLTAHAGELFF
TRBJ1-1,TRBV7-2,CASSFSVNTEAFF
TRBJ1-1,TRBV7-3,CASSFRQGTEAFF
TRBJ1-6,TRBV9,CASSVGTDLRPLHF
TRBJ1-1,TRBV5-1,CASSLGQGGEAFF
TRBJ1-3,TRBV5-1,CASRPAGTSGNTIYF
TRBJ1-1,TRBV5-1,CASSFSQGLDTEAFF
TRBJ2-3,TRBV6-6,CASSRLADTQYF
TRBJ2-6,TRBV4-3,CASSQEPGGAGANVLTF
TRBJ2-7,TRBV29-1,CSVGTVYEQYF
TRBJ2-1,TRBV27,CASSLGRASYNEQFF
TRBJ2-5,TRBV5-6,CASSALLAGGQETQYF
TRBJ2-2,TRBV4-2,CASSHPPRGLNTGELFF